The clone carrying this T cell receptor (beta chain) was counted ten times or more. In TCRdb, the 5' RACE reads were re-called with MiXCR into one record per CDR3 protein. The sample lists roughly 39,000 distinct CDR3 sequences; around 4.8% were seen once. The data are from a study of neurological immune-mediated disorders. Trimming removed 4 bases from V and 9 bases from J, with 16 bases in between. The length of the CDR3 is 14 residues. The germline CDR1 and CDR2 sequences are LGHNA and YNFKEQ. The source material was CD4+ T cells from blood. The receptor was isolated from a man aged 18 to 30 in good health. This chain links TRBV4-2 with TRBJ2-1, with D possibly being TRBD1 or TRBD2 (5 bases each). CDR3: CASSLQGRYSEQFF. In DNA, the CDR3 is TGTGCCAGCAGCCTCCAGGGACGGTATAGTGAGCAGTTCTTC.